The TCR beta chain described here comes from a study of blood T cell repertoires in COVID-19. Study background: Acute and convalescent COVID-19 samples came from the United States, Italy and Spain. The analysed material was cDNA or gDNA that came from T cells, B-cell-depleted T cells, or PBMCs.

In the study's own analysis: Scientists estimated how many nucleated cells there were by amplifying reference gene primers. The assay was immunoSEQ multiplex PCR, and TCRdb's table has in-frame clones only and misses some. V and J calls and clone size are given by that table; D and trimming were obtained from the DNA. The sample shows 30,000 to 35,000 clones, roughly 82% of them seen only once. This clone has more than one count but fewer than ten. V lost 3 bases to trimming and J lost 0 bases; unmatched junction nucleotides: 3. Germline values: CDR1 SGHRS, CDR2 YFSETQ. This CDR3 region has 15 residues.

The V and J genes are TRBV5-1 and TRBJ1-3; 7 nucleotides align to TRBD1. What was sequenced was peripheral blood. This clonotype was sampled from an elderly man with active or convalescent COVID-19. As DNA, the CDR3 is TGCGCCAGCAGCTCGGGACAGTTCTCTGGAAACACCATATATTTT. It translates to CASSSGQFSGNTIYF.